One sample yielded the 21 T cell receptor beta chains listed below, sequenced in a study of radiotherapy plus CTLA-4 blockade in lung cancer. Method: immunoSEQ multiplex PCR; TCRdb's copy keeps in-frame clones and lacks some. The sample records about 28,000 clones, 60% to 80% being singletons. The sequencing here drew on peripheral blood, taken from a patient treated with radiotherapy plus ipilimumab. These receptors were taken from a human donor with non-small cell lung cancer who had stable disease on radiotherapy plus ipilimumab.

V gene TRBV6-6 combines with J gene TRBJ1-1; possible D gene TRBD1, 6 bases. V shed 2 bases and J shed 8 bases, with 12 bases lying between them. The germline V gene encodes CDR1 MNHNY and CDR2 SVGAGI (reference sequence). This CDR3 comprises 13 residues. DNA for the CDR3: TGTGCCAGCAGTTACACCGCCGGGACAGAAGCTTTCTTT. It is translated as CASSYTAGTEAFF.

The chain uses TRBV5-1 and TRBJ1-1, with D possibly matching TRBD1 (5 bases). V was shortened by 3 bases and J by 0 bases, with 15 bases between the two germline ends. CDR1 and CDR2 from the germline V gene are SGHRS and YFSETQ. This CDR3 contains 16 residues. CDR3 bases: TGCGCCAGCAGCTCTCTTTTGACAGCTATGAACACTGAAGCTTTCTTT. As protein: CASSSLLTAMNTEAFF.

The chain joins TRBV6-1 to TRBJ2-7, with D perhaps matching TRBD1 (5 bases). V was trimmed by 4 bases and J by 0 bases, leaving 10 bases between them. CDR1 and CDR2 from the germline V gene are MNHNS and SASEGT. The CDR3 loop spans 14 amino acids. The DNA of the CDR3 is TGTGCCAGCAGTGTGGGAAGGGGCTCCTACGAGCAGTACGTC. Translation: CASSVGRGSYEQYV.

The rearrangement links TRBV2 to TRBJ2-1; 9 nucleotides match TRBD2. CDR1 and CDR2 (germline): SNHLY, FYNNEI. The CDR3 runs to 14 residues. The trim removed 4 bases at V and 8 bases at J, leaving 6 bases unmatched. The CDR3 sequence: CASSAGTSLYEQFF. The CDR3 coding sequence is TGTGCCAGCAGTGCCGGGACTAGCCTCTATGAGCAGTTCTTC.

The chain has TRBV10-2 and TRBJ1-3; TRBD1 is a possible D gene (5 bases). Germline CDR1 WSHSY, CDR2 SAAADI. V was trimmed by 8 bases and J by 3 bases, leaving 14 bases between them. The CDR3 length is 14 residues. The CDR3 DNA follows: TGCGCCAGCCGGCCTGGGGGTGTTGGAAACACCATATATTTT. Protein: CASRPGGVGNTIYF.

The chain recombines TRBV18 with TRBJ2-1, with unresolved D. V dropped 2 bases and J dropped 0 bases, with 8 bases sitting between them. The CDR3 extends over 15 amino acids. The germline V gene has CDR1 KGHSH and CDR2 LQKENI. The CDR3 bases are TGTGCCAGCTCACCATACCAGGCCTCCTACAATGAGCAGTTCTTC. This encodes CASSPYQASYNEQFF.

The chain uses TRBV7-9 and TRBJ2-3; 9 positions match TRBD2. This CDR3 region has 16 residues. The V gene end was trimmed by 1 base and the J gene end by 3 bases; junction bases not matched to a gene: 5. Germline lookup yields CDR1 SEHNR and CDR2 FQNEAQ (reference sequence). The CDR3 loop reads CASSLGGGGATDTQYF. The CDR3 DNA is TGTGCCAGCAGCTTAGGAGGCGGGGGGGCGACAGATACGCAGTATTTT.

This chain uses TRBV23-1 with TRBJ2-7; D might be TRBD1 (5 bases). TRBV23-1 is recorded as an ORF, its role being uncertain. The CDR3 is 17 residues long. V was cut by 0 bases and J by 3 bases, with 18 bases left in between. The CDR3 protein is CASSQSEQRGHVYEQYV. CDR3 nucleotides: TGCGCCAGCAGTCAATCGGAGCAAAGGGGTCATGTCTACGAGCAGTACGTC.

V is TRBV9 and J is TRBJ2-7; unclear D gene. Per germline, CDR1 SGDLS and CDR2 YYNGEE. The V gene lost 0 bases and the J gene lost 0 bases, with 4 bases spanning the gap. This CDR3 has 13 amino acids. CDR3 DNA: TGTGCCAGCAGCGTAGAGTCCTCCTACGAGCAGTACTTC. It translates to CASSVESSYEQYF.

The CDR3 loop is CSVATGGAGAAFF. DNA for the CDR3: TGCAGCGTTGCAACAGGGGGCGCCGGGGCAGCTTTCTTT. The J gene is TRBJ1-1, the V gene TRBV29-1; TRBD1 agrees at 9 bases. CDR1 is SQVTM and CDR2 is ANQGSEA in the germline V gene. This CDR3 spans 13 amino acids. Trimming removed 4 bases from V and 10 bases from J; junction bases left unmatched: 10.

The chain couples TRBV2 to TRBJ2-2, with D hard to call. Germline V gene data show CDR1 as SNHLY and CDR2 as FYNNEI. This CDR3 has 16 amino acids. V dropped 2 bases and J dropped 2 bases, with 12 bases sitting between them. The CDR3 DNA is TGTGCCAGCAGTGAATGGGCCCCTAGAAACACCGGGGAGCTGTTTTTT. Translation gives CASSEWAPRNTGELFF.

V gene TRBV7-2 combines with J gene TRBJ1-1, with unresolved D. The CDR3 is 13 amino acids. The germline V and J ends were trimmed by 1 base and 0 bases, with 3 bases remaining between them. Germline loops: CDR1 SGHTA, CDR2 FQGNSA. In DNA form, the CDR3 reads TGTGCCAGCAGCTTAGTTGTGAACACTGAAGCTTTCTTT. Amino acid sequence: CASSLVVNTEAFF.

This clone turned up a few times. This sequence joins TRBV14 and TRBJ2-7; possible D gene TRBD2, 5 bases. CDR1 is SGHDN and CDR2 is FVKESK in the germline V gene. This CDR3 contains 15 residues. Trimming pared 1 base from V and 3 bases from J, leaving 13 bases between. The CDR3 region has the DNA TGTGCCAGCAGCCAAGTACGGGATCGACACTACGAGCAGTACTTC. Residues: CASSQVRDRHYEQYF. Together with reference TRBV14 and TRBJ2-7, the CDR3 gives the full variable domain: EAGVTQFPSHSVIEKGQTVTLRCDPISGHDNLYWYRRVMGKEIKFLLHFVKESKQDESGMPNNRFLAERTGGTYSTLKVQPAELEDSGVYFCASSQVRDRHYEQYFGPGTRLTVT.

The chain joins TRBV9 to TRBJ2-5, with TRBD2 identical over 14 bases. This CDR3 is built from 16 residues. Germline V lookup: CDR1 SGDLS, CDR2 YYNGEE. With V trimmed by 4 bases and J by 5 bases, 7 bases remained unmatched. The CDR3 region is CASSPRLAGGPETQYF. DNA of the CDR3: TGTGCCAGCAGCCCAAGACTAGCGGGGGGGCCTGAGACCCAGTACTTC. The complete variable domain, with remaining parts taken from reference TRBV9 and TRBJ2-5, reads DSGVTQTPKHLITATGQRVTLRCSPRSGDLSVYWYQQSLDQGLQFLIQYYNGEERAKGNILERFSAQQFPDLHSELNLSSLELGDSALYFCASSPRLAGGPETQYFGPGTRLLVL.

The gene calls are TRBV7-2 and TRBJ1-2; D not resolved. Trimming pared 1 base from V and 6 bases from J, leaving 15 bases between. From germline, CDR1 is SGHTA and CDR2 FQGNSA. The CDR3 has 15 amino acids. Written as DNA, the CDR3 is TGTGCCAGCAGCTTAGTCCAGGCGGGCCATCATGGCTACACCTTC. Translation: CASSLVQAGHHGYTF.

The chain combines TRBV11-2 with TRBJ2-1; D may correspond to TRBD1 or TRBD2 (5 bases each). Trimming pared 0 bases from V and 8 bases from J, leaving 8 bases between. Germline loops: CDR1 SGHAT, CDR2 FQNNGV. This CDR3 spans 13 amino acids. The DNA for the CDR3 is TGTGCCAGCAGCTTAGATCGAGGGGATGAGCAGTTCTTC. Translating gives CASSLDRGDEQFF.

CDR3 loop: CASSQSGTGNSNQPQHF. In DNA, the CDR3 is TGTGCCAGTAGTCAATCCGGGACAGGGAATAGCAATCAGCCCCAGCATTTT. This chain joins TRBV19 and TRBJ1-5; TRBD1 matches 9 bases. Germline CDR1 reads LNHDA; CDR2 reads SQIVND (reference sequence). The CDR3 covers 17 residues. The V and J ends lost 5 bases and 0 bases, in that order; junction bases with no gene match: 8.

The chain is built from TRBV10-2 and TRBJ1-1; 7 nucleotides agree with TRBD1. Trimming cost V 3 bases and J 6 bases; bases outside gene matches: 13. The germline V gene encodes CDR1 WSHSY and CDR2 SAAADI. The CDR3 has 16 amino acids. CDR3 loop: CASSDYFQGGKPEAFF. For the CDR3, the DNA is TGCGCCAGCAGTGATTATTTTCAGGGGGGAAAGCCTGAAGCTTTCTTT.

The V call is TRBV5-5, the J call TRBJ1-4; TRBD1 aligns across 7 bases. V was pared by 4 bases and J by 2 bases, with 5 bases of the junction left unmatched. This CDR3 comprises 15 residues. CDR1 is SGHKS and CDR2 is YYEKEE in the germline V gene (reference sequence). CDR3 residues: CASSPRGGTNEKLFF. The DNA for the CDR3 is TGTGCCAGCAGCCCCAGGGGGGGGACTAATGAAAAACTGTTTTTT.

The J gene is TRBJ2-7, the V gene TRBV5-1, with D tentatively TRBD1 (6 bases). Germline CDR1 and CDR2: SGHRS and YFSETQ. This CDR3 has 14 amino acids. V lost 4 bases and J 0 bases, leaving 11 bases between the germline ends. The CDR3 loop reads CASSNDRPSYEQYF. The CDR3 region has the DNA TGCGCCAGCAGCAACGACAGGCCCTCCTACGAGCAGTACTTC.

This rearrangement joins TRBV9 to TRBJ2-7, with 7 bases fitting TRBD1. CDR3 length equals 13 residues. The junction had 2 bases not matched to a gene; V was cut back by 0 bases and J by 5 bases. CDR1 is SGDLS and CDR2 is YYNGEE in the germline V gene. The CDR3 DNA is TGTGCCAGCAGCGTAGGACAGGGCCACGAGCAGTACTTC. This encodes CASSVGQGHEQYF.